This T cell receptor beta chain emerged from a study of blood T cell repertoires in COVID-19. Across the whole study: Donors in the United States, Italy and Spain gave samples during acute or convalescent COVID-19.

This CDR3 contains 16 residues. J was trimmed by 4 bases and V by 1 base; bases with no gene match: 3. Germline values: CDR1 SGHVS, CDR2 FQNEAQ. The repertoire was sequenced with immunoSEQ multiplex PCR; TCRdb's copy has only in-frame clones and lacks some. The sample shows 150,000 to 200,000 clones, over 65% of them seen only once. Seattle researchers signed up patients amid active infection and tracked them longitudinally. V usage is TRBV7-8 and J usage is TRBJ1-6, with 8 bases fitting TRBD1. The receptor was isolated from a person aged 70 to 80 with COVID-19, enrolled during active disease. Source material: peripheral blood. The CDR3 region has the DNA TGTGCCAGCAGCTTAGTACAGGGGGTTTATAATTCACCCCTCCACTTT. It translates to CASSLVQGVYNSPLHF. Drawing the rest from reference TRBV7-8 and TRBJ1-6, the complete variable domain is GAGVSQSPRYKVAKRGQDVALRCDPISGHVSLFWYQQALGQGPEFLTYFQNEAQLDKSGLPSDRFFAERPEGSVSTLKIQRTQQEDSAVYLCASSLVQGVYNSPLHFGNGTRLTVT.